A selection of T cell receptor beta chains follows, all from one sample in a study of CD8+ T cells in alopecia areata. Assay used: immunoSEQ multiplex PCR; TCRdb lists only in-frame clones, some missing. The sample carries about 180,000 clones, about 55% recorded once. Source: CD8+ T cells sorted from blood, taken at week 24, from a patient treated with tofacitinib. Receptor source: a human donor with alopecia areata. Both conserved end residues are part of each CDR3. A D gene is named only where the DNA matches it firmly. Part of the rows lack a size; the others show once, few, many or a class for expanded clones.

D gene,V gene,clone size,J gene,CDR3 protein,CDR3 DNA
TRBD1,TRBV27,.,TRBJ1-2,CASSHDGTGVGYTF,TGTGCCAGCAGTCACGATGGGACAGGGGTCGGCTACACCTTC
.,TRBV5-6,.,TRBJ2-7,CASSPRQNYEQYF,TGTGCCAGCAGCCCGCGTCAGAACTACGAGCAGTACTTC
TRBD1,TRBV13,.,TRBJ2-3,CASSWDRGADTQYF,TGTGCCAGCAGCTGGGACAGGGGTGCAGATACGCAGTATTTT
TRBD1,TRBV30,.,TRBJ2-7,CAWSAGQGSNEQYF,TGTGCCTGGAGTGCGGGACAGGGGAGCAACGAGCAGTACTTC
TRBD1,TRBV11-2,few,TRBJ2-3,CASSSGDRASTDTQYF,TGTGCCAGCAGCTCAGGGGACAGGGCTAGCACAGATACGCAGTATTTT
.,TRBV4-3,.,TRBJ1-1,CASSQGAGGHAFF,TGCGCCAGCAGCCAAGGGGCAGGAGGGCACGCTTTCTTT
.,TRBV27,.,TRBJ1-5,CASSLSGGVNQPQHF,TGTGCCAGCAGTTTATCCGGAGGGGTTAATCAGCCCCAGCATTTT
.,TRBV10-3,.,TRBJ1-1,CAPTTVNTEAFF,TGTGCCCCGACGACAGTCAACACTGAAGCTTTCTTT
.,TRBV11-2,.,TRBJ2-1,CASSLDLQEQFF,TGTGCCAGCAGCTTGGACCTTCAGGAGCAGTTCTTC
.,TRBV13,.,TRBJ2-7,CASSPGPSAYEQYF,TGTGCCAGCAGCCCGGGACCCTCTGCCTACGAGCAGTACTTC
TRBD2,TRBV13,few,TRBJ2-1,CASSRTSGGPYNEQFF,TGTGCCAGCAGCCGGACTAGCGGGGGGCCTTACAATGAGCAGTTCTTC
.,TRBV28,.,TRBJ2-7,CASSLSGSQDEQYF,TGTGCCAGCAGTTTGTCCGGGTCTCAGGACGAGCAGTACTTC
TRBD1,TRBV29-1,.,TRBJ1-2,CSVVPEQGLYGYTF,TGCAGCGTTGTACCCGAACAGGGGTTATATGGCTACACCTTC
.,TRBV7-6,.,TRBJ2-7,CASGSGQAAYEQYF,TGTGCCAGCGGCTCGGGACAAGCCGCCTACGAGCAGTACTTC
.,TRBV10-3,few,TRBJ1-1,CAIRDIGTSTEAFF,TGTGCCATCAGGGATATCGGGACATCGACTGAAGCTTTCTTT
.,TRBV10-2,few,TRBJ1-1,CASSPTRGNTEAFF,TGCGCCAGCAGTCCCACCAGGGGGAACACTGAAGCTTTCTTT
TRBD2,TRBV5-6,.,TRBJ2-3,CASSLMSGGATDTQYF,TGTGCCAGCAGCTTAATGAGCGGGGGGGCGACAGATACGCAGTATTTT
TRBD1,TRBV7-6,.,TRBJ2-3,CASSSGDRAPSTDTQYF,TGTGCCAGCAGCTCGGGGGACAGGGCCCCAAGCACAGATACGCAGTATTTT